This is a list of T cell receptor beta chains from one sample in a study of T cell responses to AZD1222 COVID-19 vaccine. Profiled with immunoSEQ multiplex PCR; TCRdb holds only in-frame clones, not every one. Found here are fewer than 200,000 clones, about 88% of them singletons; the top ten hold more than 25%. Sequenced material: peripheral blood, taken 28 days after the second AZD1222 dose. All receptors come from an adult who received the AZD1222 COVID-19 vaccine. CDR3s leave out the opening cysteine and the closing phenylalanine or tryptophan.

v_call	j_call	cdr3_aa
TRBV19	TRBJ1-2	ASIGRAGLIGYT
TRBV29-1	TRBJ1-1	SVARWREAF
TRBV6-5	TRBJ2-3	ASSNLRGDTQY
TRBV29-1	TRBJ2-1	SVAQGAANEQF
TRBV19	TRBJ2-2	ASSIAYNTGELF
TRBV18	TRBJ2-5	ASSPPNNQETQY
TRBV18	TRBJ2-7	ASSPTTGFDEQY
TRBV6-4	TRBJ1-5	ASYIPRQGKQPQH
TRBV28	TRBJ2-1	ASSTGTSGYNEQF
TRBV9	TRBJ2-4	ASSPPGTRNIQY
TRBV5-8	TRBJ2-7	ATGVRPSYEQY
TRBV9	TRBJ2-3	ASSPTGTSGRRGTDTQY
TRBV5-4	TRBJ2-3	ASSLELLAGDTQY
TRBV2	TRBJ2-2	ASRGPGEGGELF
TRBV28	TRBJ1-2	ASSLGEGGYT
TRBV4-2	TRBJ1-4	ASSQPAGTAGEKLF
TRBV29-1	TRBJ1-1	SVFTGVNTEAF
TRBV10-3	TRBJ2-1	AIRQGLEGRNEQF
TRBV30	TRBJ2-1	AWRGQNEQF
TRBV7-2	TRBJ2-5	ASSWSGSIQETQY
TRBV24-1	TRBJ2-5	ATSDSPRQETQY
TRBV7-8	TRBJ1-5	ASSSTGGNQPQH
TRBV28	TRBJ2-2	ASSSGRRTGELF
TRBV11-3	TRBJ2-7	ASSPGQLPPYEQY
TRBV6-2/TRBV6-3	TRBJ2-7	ASSYPGRAIAEQY
TRBV7-9	TRBJ1-2	ASSTGQAYGYT